The sample holds many counts of the clone carrying this TCR beta chain. As yet, its antigen is unknown. The germline V and J ends were trimmed by 2 bases and 0 bases, with 14 bases remaining between them. The CDR3 has 16 amino acids. CDR1 is WNHNN and CDR2 is SYGVQD in the germline V gene (reference sequence). Per-sample PBMC isolation yielded at least 6.5 million cells. Primed by a sample-barcoded 5' primer and a J-beta primer mix, a second PCR proceeded for roughly 7 to 11 cycles. TCRdb used MiXCR to reprocess the 5' RACE reads, holding one entry per CDR3 protein. The table has approximately 810,000 distinct CDR3 sequences, around 30% seen once. This entry comes from a study of blood T cells in healthy people across ages. Study results and caveats: Donors of long life had a larger count of naive CD4+ cells and greater diversity than aged donors. CMV status of donors was unknown, possibly confounding expanded clonotype changes. Measured against age, TCR beta diversity per million T cells decreased in a roughly linear manner.

The TCR sequence derives from a woman older than 75 in good health. The sequencing input was blood. The chain uses TRBV10-1 and TRBJ2-7; perhaps TRBD2 as D (5 bases). The CDR3 bases are TGCGCCAGCAGTGAGGGCCGGGGTTCGACCTCCTACGAGCAGTACTTC. It encodes CASSEGRGSTSYEQYF.